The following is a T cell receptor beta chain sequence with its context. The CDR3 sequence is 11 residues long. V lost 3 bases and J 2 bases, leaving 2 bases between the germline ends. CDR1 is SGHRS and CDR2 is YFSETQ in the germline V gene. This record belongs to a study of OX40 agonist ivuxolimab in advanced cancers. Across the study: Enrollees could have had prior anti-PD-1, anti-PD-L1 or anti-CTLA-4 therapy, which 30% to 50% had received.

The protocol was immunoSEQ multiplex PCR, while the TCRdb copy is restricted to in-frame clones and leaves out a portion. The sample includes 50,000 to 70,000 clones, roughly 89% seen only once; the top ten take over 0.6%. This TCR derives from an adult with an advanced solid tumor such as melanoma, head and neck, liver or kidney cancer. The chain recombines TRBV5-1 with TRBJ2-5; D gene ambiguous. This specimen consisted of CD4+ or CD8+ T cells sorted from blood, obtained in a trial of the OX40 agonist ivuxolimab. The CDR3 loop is CASSSQETQYF. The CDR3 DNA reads TGCGCCAGCAGCTCGCAAGAGACCCAGTACTTC.